The rows below give T cell receptor beta chains drawn from one sample of a study of patients and donors after allogeneic stem cell transplantation. From the RT-PCR reads, TCRdb called clonotypes with MiXCR, one entry per CDR3 protein. The sample has about 200,000 distinct CDR3 sequences; around 40% are singletons. What was sequenced was blood, either unsorted or a sorted T cell fraction (not recorded which). The source of these receptors is a human donor who was either an allogeneic HSCT recipient or a stem cell or donor lymphocyte infusion donor (not recorded which). It is not recorded whose cells these are; they may come from a transplant donor. CDR3s include the opening cysteine and the closing phenylalanine or tryptophan. D genes are given only for firm matches. For some rows the clone size is stated as once, few or many, or as a class when expanded; others skip it.

D gene	V gene	clone size	J gene	CDR3 protein	CDR3 DNA
-	TRBV15	few	TRBJ2-7	CATSRDIRYPYEQYF	TGTGCCACCAGCAGAGATATCAGGTACCCCTACGAGCAGTACTTC
-	TRBV5-8	-	TRBJ1-2	CASSPTGTVYGYTF	TGTGCCAGCAGCCCCACCGGGACGGTTTATGGCTACACCTTC
-	TRBV29-1	few	TRBJ2-7	CSVGAEGGSYEQYF	TGCAGCGTTGGCGCCGAGGGCGGTTCCTACGAGCAGTACTTC
-	TRBV29-1	few	TRBJ1-5	CSVRDQGNQPQHF	TGCAGCGTCAGAGACCAGGGGAATCAGCCCCAGCATTTT
-	TRBV5-6	few	TRBJ1-2	CASSPSFWGKNGYTF	TGTGCCAGCAGCCCCTCTTTTTGGGGGAAAAATGGCTACACCTTC
TRBD1	TRBV28	-	TRBJ2-7	CASGRQGLSYEQYF	TGTGCCAGCGGGCGACAGGGCCTGTCCTACGAGCAGTACTTC
-	TRBV25-1	-	TRBJ1-4	CASSPFQEKLFF	TGTGCCAGCAGCCCATTCCAAGAAAAACTGTTTTTT
-	TRBV18	-	TRBJ1-5	CASTLGDQPQHF	TGTGCCAGCACCCTAGGGGATCAGCCCCAGCATTTT
-	TRBV9	-	TRBJ2-2	CASSVGGTTGELFF	TGTGCCAGCAGCGTAGGAGGTACCACCGGGGAGCTGTTTTTT
-	TRBV4-1	-	TRBJ1-5	CASSQWDSNQPQHF	TGCGCCAGCAGCCAATGGGACAGCAATCAGCCCCAGCATTTT
-	TRBV20-1	few	TRBJ1-6	CSARASVSYNSPLHF	TGCAGTGCTAGAGCCAGCGTCTCCTATAATTCACCCCTCCACTTT
-	TRBV5-1	-	TRBJ2-3	CASSLRLPSTDTQYF	TGCGCCAGCAGCTTGAGACTACCTTCAACAGATACGCAGTATTTT
-	TRBV15	-	TRBJ1-2	CATSRYSYYGYTF	TGTGCCACCAGCAGATACAGTTACTATGGCTACACCTTC
-	TRBV20-1	-	TRBJ1-1	CSAPKGEAFF	TGCAGTGCTCCGAAAGGTGAAGCTTTCTTT
TRBD2	TRBV28	few	TRBJ2-7	CASSFGLAGGYEQYF	TGTGCCAGCAGTTTTGGGCTAGCGGGAGGATACGAGCAGTACTTC
TRBD1	TRBV24-1	-	TRBJ1-1	CAPRTLDRGGTEAFF	TGTGCCCCCCGGACCTTGGACAGGGGAGGAACTGAAGCTTTCTTT
-	TRBV5-1	many	TRBJ1-1	CASISIPGSYTEAFF	TGCGCCAGCATCTCGATCCCCGGGAGCTACACTGAAGCTTTCTTT
-	TRBV18	-	TRBJ1-1	CASSGRENTEAFF	TGTGCCAGCTCAGGGAGGGAGAACACTGAAGCTTTCTTT
TRBD1	TRBV27	few	TRBJ1-4	CASSRGTGEKLFF	TGTGCCAGCAGCAGGGGGACGGGTGAAAAACTGTTTTTT
-	TRBV7-3	-	TRBJ2-1	CASSPRPSYEQFF	TGTGCCAGCAGCCCCCGCCCGAGCTATGAGCAGTTCTTC
-	TRBV2	few	TRBJ2-1	CASSDLGNEQFF	TGTGCCAGCAGTGACTTGGGCAATGAGCAGTTCTTC
-	TRBV12-3/TRBV12-4	few	TRBJ1-6	CASRDQSGAYSPLHF	TGTGCCAGCCGGGACCAATCGGGGGCTTATTCACCCCTCCACTTT
-	TRBV7-9	-	TRBJ1-5	CASSITGKWQPQHF	TGTGCCAGCAGCATAACAGGGAAGTGGCAGCCCCAGCATTTT
-	TRBV6-5	-	TRBJ2-1	CASSTSFGEQFF	TGTGCCAGCAGCACCTCTTTCGGTGAGCAGTTCTTC
-	TRBV4-1	few	TRBJ1-6	CASSHVPGLRRNSPLHF	TGCGCCAGCAGCCATGTCCCAGGGTTAAGAAGGAATTCACCCCTCCACTTT
-	TRBV2	-	TRBJ1-1	CASSEVRRAEAFF	TGTGCCAGCAGTGAAGTAAGAAGGGCTGAAGCTTTCTTT
-	TRBV4-3	-	TRBJ1-5	CASSQTVERDQPQHF	TGCGCCAGCAGCCAAACCGTGGAGAGGGATCAGCCCCAGCATTTT
-	TRBV15	-	TRBJ2-7	CATSRDGQKSYEQYF	TGTGCCACCAGCAGAGATGGACAGAAGTCCTACGAGCAGTACTTC
TRBD1	TRBV10-2	-	TRBJ1-1	CASSGDSPLNTEAFF	TGCGCCAGCAGTGGGGACAGTCCTTTGAACACTGAAGCTTTCTTT
-	TRBV25-1	-	TRBJ1-2	CASSVDGTFGYGYTF	TGTGCCAGCAGTGTGGATGGGACATTCGGCTATGGCTACACCTTC
-	TRBV6-5	-	TRBJ2-5	CASSLLGRGETQYF	TGTGCCAGCAGTTTGTTGGGTAGAGGCGAGACCCAGTACTTC
-	TRBV5-1	-	TRBJ1-3	CASSLEGESGNSIYF	TGCGCCAGCAGCTTGGAGGGGGAGTCTGGAAACTCCATATATTTT
-	TRBV18	many	TRBJ1-1	CASSPPGRRGTEAFF	TGTGCCAGCTCACCACCGGGTAGAAGGGGCACTGAAGCTTTCTTT
-	TRBV7-9	few	TRBJ2-2	CASSTGIDDTGELFF	TGTGCCAGCAGTACCGGGATAGACGACACCGGGGAGCTGTTTTTT
-	TRBV4-2	-	TRBJ2-7	CASSQAGREQYF	TGTGCCAGCAGCCAAGCAGGGCGGGAGCAGTACTTC
-	TRBV5-1	-	TRBJ1-6	CASSGASDYNSPLHF	TGCGCCAGCAGCGGGGCCTCGGACTATAATTCACCCCTCCACTTT
-	TRBV10-3	many	TRBJ1-6	CAISEYGPGNSPLHF	TGTGCCATCAGTGAGTACGGACCGGGGAATTCACCCCTCCACTTT
-	TRBV5-1	few	TRBJ1-2	CASSLGQLNLNYGYTF	TGCGCCAGCAGCTTGGGACAGCTAAACCTTAACTATGGCTACACCTTC
-	TRBV3-1	few	TRBJ2-1	CASSQLGTPDNEQFF	TGTGCCAGCAGCCAACTCGGGACACCGGACAATGAGCAGTTCTTC
TRBD1	TRBV7-2	-	TRBJ1-2	CASSLYRDRPPHGYTF	TGTGCCAGCAGCTTGTACAGGGACAGGCCCCCCCATGGCTACACCTTC
-	TRBV3-1	-	TRBJ2-2	CASSQVGDIKLFF	TGTGCCAGCAGCCAAGTGGGGGACATCAAGCTGTTTTTT
-	TRBV15	-	TRBJ1-2	CATSSVTGSRYGYTF	TGTGCCACCAGCAGCGTAACAGGGAGCCGCTATGGCTACACCTTC
-	TRBV4-1	-	TRBJ2-3	CASSLARGHARTDTQYF	TGCGCCAGCAGCCTCGCCCGAGGTCATGCACGCACAGATACGCAGTATTTT
-	TRBV7-9	few	TRBJ1-3	CASSASRAAGNTIYF	TGTGCCAGCAGCGCCAGCAGGGCAGCTGGAAACACCATATATTTT